The 14 T cell receptor beta chains below all came from one sample that was sequenced in a study of regulatory T cells in long-lasting Graves disease. Researchers made TCR beta libraries by using iRepertoire HTBI primers and running Arm-PCR on CDR3 regions. Each CDR3 protein is one row after TCRdb ran MiXCR on the multiplex PCR reads. The sample carries 450,000 to 500,000 distinct CDR3 sequences, around 15% recorded once. The time point: newly diagnosed GD, antithyroid drugs for less than 3 months. Preparation of the TCR library used RNA extracted from PBMCs. These data also formed part of another study, on T cells in Graves' hyperthyroidism and ophthalmopathy.

Sequenced material: peripheral blood mononuclear cells (PBMCs), taken at new diagnosis, from a patient treated with antithyroid drugs. All receptors derive from a man aged 35-49 years with Graves disease.

The sample holds many counts of this clonotype. The V call is TRBV20-1, the J call TRBJ1-1, with D uncertain. Trimming cost V 2 bases and J 8 bases, with 15 bases left between them. The CDR3 extends over 13 amino acids. Germline V gives CDR1 DFQATT, CDR2 SNEGSKA (reference sequence). The CDR3 nucleotides are TGCAGTGCTAGATTCCTCGCGCCGAACGAAGCTTTCTTT. Translated: CSARFLAPNEAFF.

This clonotype appeared many times. This chain uses TRBV12-3 or TRBV12-4 with TRBJ2-7, with a tentative D call TRBD2 (6 bases). This CDR3 has 14 residues. V was clipped by 3 bases and J by 3 bases, with 12 bases between them. The CDR3 DNA reads TGTGCCAGCAGTTTGCCTAGCGAGTACTACGAGCAGTACTTC. As protein: CASSLPSEYYEQYF.

The chain couples TRBV19 to TRBJ2-7; 8 bases are shared with TRBD2. Germline loops: CDR1 LNHDA, CDR2 SQIVND (reference sequence). CDR3 length equals 14 residues. The ends lost 8 bases at V and 2 bases at J; junction bases unmatched: 8. DNA for the CDR3: TGTGCCAGTTCCAGCGGGAGTATCGCCTACGAGCAGTACTTC. Protein product: CASSSGSIAYEQYF.

This clonotype was counted between two and nine times. This chain links TRBV7-2 with TRBJ2-2; no reliable D call. The CDR3 totals 14 residues. Germline V gene sequence: CDR1 SGHTA, CDR2 FQGNSA. The germline V and J ends were trimmed by 5 bases and 0 bases, with 7 bases remaining between them. The CDR3 loop is CASSQTSNTGELFF. Written as DNA, the CDR3 is TGTGCCAGCAGCCAGACTTCGAACACCGGGGAGCTGTTTTTT.

This clonotype was seen at least ten times. This chain uses TRBV5-1 with TRBJ2-1; 9 nucleotides line up with TRBD2. This CDR3 comprises 16 residues. With V trimmed by 0 bases and J by 8 bases, 9 bases remained unmatched. Per the germline V gene, CDR1 is SGHRS and CDR2 is YFSETQ. The CDR3 loop is CASSLGPGLAADEQFF. In DNA form, the CDR3 reads TGCGCCAGCAGCTTGGGCCCGGGACTAGCTGCGGATGAGCAGTTCTTC.

The gene calls are TRBV29-1 and TRBJ1-1; unclear D gene. CDR1 and CDR2 (germline): SQVTM, ANQGSEA. The CDR3 has 13 amino acids. The ends were cut back, 2 bases at V and 1 base at J, with 8 bases in the middle. CDR3 loop: CSVELARNTEAFF. CDR3 coding DNA: TGCAGCGTTGAATTAGCTAGGAACACTGAAGCTTTCTTT. Together with reference TRBV29-1 and TRBJ1-1, the CDR3 gives the full variable domain: SAVISQKPSRDICQRGTSLTIQCQVDSQVTMMFWYRQQPGQSLTLIATANQGSEATYESGFVIDKFPISRPNLTFSTLTVSNMSPEDSSIYLCSVELARNTEAFFGQGTRLTVV.

Many counts were recorded for this clonotype. The chain carries TRBV10-3 and TRBJ2-1, with 7 bases identical to TRBD1. CDR3 size: 16 residues. Germline V gene sequence: CDR1 ENHRY, CDR2 SYGVKD. The V segment lost 0 bases and the J segment 3 bases; nucleotides outside the gene matches: 5. In nucleotides, the CDR3 is TGTGCCATCAGTGAGTCATCACAGGGGTACTACAATGAGCAGTTCTTC. It is translated as CAISESSQGYYNEQFF.

In nucleotides, the CDR3 is TGCAGTGCCCCGACAGGGTCGGATGAGCAGTTCTTC. The encoded protein is CSAPTGSDEQFF. This chain links TRBV20-1 with TRBJ2-1; 7 bases match TRBD1. Germline V gives CDR1 DFQATT, CDR2 SNEGSKA (reference sequence). The trim removed 6 bases at V and 8 bases at J, leaving 7 bases unmatched. CDR3 length: 12 residues.

The chain is built from TRBV24-1 and TRBJ1-4, with 8 bases aligning to TRBD1. CDR3 length equals 15 residues. J lost 8 bases, V lost 4 bases, and 8 bases had no gene match. CDR1 KGHDR and CDR2 SFDVKD come from the germline V gene. The CDR3 sequence is CATSEPTGTGEKLFF. The CDR3 nucleotides read TGTGCCACCAGTGAACCAACCGGGACAGGCGAAAAACTGTTTTTT.

V gene TRBV11-2 combines with J gene TRBJ2-3; 13 bases map to TRBD2. Looked up from germline, CDR1 is SGHAT and CDR2 is FQNNGV. V lost 6 bases and J lost 2; bases outside the gene matches: 2. This CDR3 is built from 15 residues. The DNA of the CDR3 is TGTGCCAGCAGGGGACTAGCGGGGAACACAGATACGCAGTATTTT. Translated: CASRGLAGNTDTQYF.

This clonotype showed up many times. The chain uses TRBV2 and TRBJ2-6; 9 bases line up with TRBD1. Germline V gives CDR1 SNHLY, CDR2 FYNNEI. Trimming cost V 10 bases and J 1 base; bases outside gene matches: 14. CDR3 length: 18 amino acids. The CDR3 DNA follows: TGTGCCACCAAGGGAACCCGGGACAGGGTATCTGGGGCCAACGTCCTGACTTTC. It codes for CATKGTRDRVSGANVLTF. The full variable domain, in which reference TRBV2 and TRBJ2-6 provide the parts outside the CDR3, is EPEVTQTPSHQVTQMGQEVILRCVPISNHLYFYWYRQILGQKVEFLVSFYNNEISEKSEIFDDQFSVERPDGSNFTLKIRSTKLEDSAMYFCATKGTRDRVSGANVLTFGAGSRLTVL.

This clonotype showed up just a few times. The V call is TRBV19, the J call TRBJ2-7; a possible D gene is TRBD2 (5 bases). This CDR3 region has 13 residues. Trimming removed 3 bases from V and 1 base from J, with 7 bases in between. The germline CDR1 and CDR2 sequences are LNHDA and SQIVND (reference sequence). The CDR3 bases are TGTGCCAGTAGTATCACGGGATCCTACGAGCAGTACTTC. Protein product: CASSITGSYEQYF.

This clonotype has only one observation. V usage is TRBV13 and J usage is TRBJ2-2, with 13 bases that match TRBD2. The CDR3 length is 17 residues. With V trimmed by 5 bases and J by 2 bases, 5 bases remained unmatched. The germline gives CDR1 PRHDT, CDR2 FYEKMQ (reference sequence). CDR3 sequence (DNA): TGTGCCAGCAGCCCGCCGGGACTAGCGGGAAACACCGGGGAGCTGTTTTTT. Its protein is CASSPPGLAGNTGELFF.

In DNA, the CDR3 is TGCAGCGTTGCCCTATATACAGGGGAAGGGGAAGCTTTCTTT. Translating it yields CSVALYTGEGEAFF. The genes are TRBV29-1 and TRBJ1-1, with 7 bases identical to TRBD1. The trim removed 4 bases at V and 8 bases at J, leaving 13 bases unmatched. There are 14 residues in the CDR3. Germline V gene lookup returns CDR1 SQVTM and CDR2 ANQGSEA. The full variable domain, completed using reference TRBV29-1 and TRBJ1-1, is SAVISQKPSRDICQRGTSLTIQCQVDSQVTMMFWYRQQPGQSLTLIATANQGSEATYESGFVIDKFPISRPNLTFSTLTVSNMSPEDSSIYLCSVALYTGEGEAFFGQGTRLTVV.